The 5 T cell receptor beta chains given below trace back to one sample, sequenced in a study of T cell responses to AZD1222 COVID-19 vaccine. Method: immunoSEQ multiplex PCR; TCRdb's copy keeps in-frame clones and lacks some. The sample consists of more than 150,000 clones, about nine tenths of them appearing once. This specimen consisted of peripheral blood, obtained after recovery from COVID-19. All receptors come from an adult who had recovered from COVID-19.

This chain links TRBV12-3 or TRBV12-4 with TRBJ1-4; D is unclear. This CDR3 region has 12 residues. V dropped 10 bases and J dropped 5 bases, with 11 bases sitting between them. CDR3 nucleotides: TGTGCCACCCGCCTGGGGAATGAAAAACTGTTTTTT. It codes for CATRLGNEKLFF.

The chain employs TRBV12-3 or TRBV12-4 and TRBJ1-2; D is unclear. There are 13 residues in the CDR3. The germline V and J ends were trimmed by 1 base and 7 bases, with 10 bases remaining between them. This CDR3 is CASSLVGVPGYTF. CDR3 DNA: TGTGCCAGCAGTTTAGTCGGGGTCCCTGGCTACACCTTC.

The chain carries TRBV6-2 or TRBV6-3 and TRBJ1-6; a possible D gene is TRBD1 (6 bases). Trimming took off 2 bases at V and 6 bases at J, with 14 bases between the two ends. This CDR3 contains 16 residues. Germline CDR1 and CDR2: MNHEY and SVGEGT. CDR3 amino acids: CASSYQRGAVNSPLHF. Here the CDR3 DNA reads TGTGCCAGCAGTTACCAGAGGGGGGCGGTTAATTCACCCCTCCACTTT.

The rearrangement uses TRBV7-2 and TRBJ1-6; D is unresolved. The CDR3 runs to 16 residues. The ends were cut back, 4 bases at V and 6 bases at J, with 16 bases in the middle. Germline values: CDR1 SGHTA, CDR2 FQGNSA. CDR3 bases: TGTGCCAGCAGCTCCCTAAGTGGAAGGGCTAATTCACCCCTCCACTTT. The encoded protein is CASSSLSGRANSPLHF.

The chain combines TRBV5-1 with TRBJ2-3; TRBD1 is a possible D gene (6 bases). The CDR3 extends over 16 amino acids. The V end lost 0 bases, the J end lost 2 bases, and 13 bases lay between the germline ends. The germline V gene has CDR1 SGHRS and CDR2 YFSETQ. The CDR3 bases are TGCGCCAGCAGCTTGGGGCAGGGGATACTCACAGATACGCAGTATTTT. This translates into CASSLGQGILTDTQYF.